The 31 T cell receptor beta chains reported below all come from one sample, sequenced in a study of OX40 agonist ivuxolimab in advanced cancers. The method was immunoSEQ multiplex PCR; TCRdb's version includes in-frame clones alone and lacks a portion of them. Among more than 100,000 clones listed, 90% were seen once. Sequenced material: CD4+ or CD8+ T cells sorted from blood, taken in a trial of the OX40 agonist ivuxolimab. These receptors came from an adult with an advanced solid tumor such as melanoma, head and neck, liver or kidney cancer.

This clone was observed once. The CDR3 nucleotides are TGTGCCAGCAGCTTAGGCGTGGAACAGAGATACTATGGCTACACCTTC. Protein sequence: CASSLGVEQRYYGYTF. The chain combines TRBV7-2 with TRBJ1-2; unclear D gene. The V gene lost 1 base and the J gene lost 3 bases, with 15 bases spanning the gap. This CDR3 contains 16 residues. Germline V gene sequence: CDR1 SGHTA, CDR2 FQGNSA.

The chain links TRBV7-9 to TRBJ1-1, with D unclear. CDR3 length: 12 residues. The germline V gene has CDR1 SEHNR and CDR2 FQNEAQ (reference sequence). Trimming pared 6 bases from V and 6 bases from J, leaving 11 bases between. The chain's CDR3 is CASRLGSPEAFF. The CDR3 coding sequence is TGTGCCAGCAGACTAGGGAGCCCTGAAGCTTTCTTT.

V usage is TRBV11-2 and J usage is TRBJ2-1, with TRBD2 matching over 9 bases. There are 19 residues in the CDR3. Germline assignment: CDR1 SGHAT and CDR2 FQNNGV. Trimming cost V 1 base and J 0 bases; bases outside gene matches: 10. CDR3 bases: TGTGCCAGCAGCTTAGTGGGTACTATTAGCGGGAGCTCCTACAATGAGCAGTTCTTC. Amino acid sequence: CASSLVGTISGSSYNEQFF.

The chain uses TRBV25-1 and TRBJ1-1; D remains ambiguous. V gave up 6 bases and J gave up 7 bases, with 12 bases separating them. The CDR3 is 12 residues long. Per germline, CDR1 MGHDK and CDR2 SYGVNS. CDR3 coding DNA: TGTGCCAGCAGGCCGCCGGCAAGTGAAGCTTTCTTT. It translates to CASRPPASEAFF.

CDR3: CASGAAAFNEQFF. The CDR3 DNA is TGTGCCAGCGGAGCGGCCGCTTTCAATGAGCAGTTCTTC. The chain employs TRBV28 and TRBJ2-1; maybe TRBD2 (5 bases). The CDR3 is made up of 13 amino acids. CDR1 is MDHEN, CDR2 SYDVKM, per germline. The germline V and J ends were trimmed by 8 bases and 6 bases, with 14 bases remaining between them. The full variable domain, completed using reference TRBV28 and TRBJ2-1, is DVKVTQSSRYLVKRTGEKVFLECVQDMDHENMFWYRQDPGLGLRLIYFSYDVKMKEKGDIPEGYSVSREKKERFSLILESASTNQTSMYLCASGAAAFNEQFFGPGTRLTVL.

This chain uses TRBV9 with TRBJ1-1; TRBD1 aligns across 10 bases. Unmatched junction bases numbered 6, after V lost 3 bases and J lost 4 bases. CDR3 length equals 15 residues. Looked up from germline, CDR1 is SGDLS and CDR2 is YYNGEE. CDR3 residues: CASSARQGAVTEAFF. CDR3 DNA sequence: TGTGCCAGCAGCGCCCGACAGGGGGCTGTCACTGAAGCTTTCTTT. Complete variable domain (other parts from reference TRBV9 and TRBJ1-1): DSGVTQTPKHLITATGQRVTLRCSPRSGDLSVYWYQQSLDQGLQFLIQYYNGEERAKGNILERFSAQQFPDLHSELNLSSLELGDSALYFCASSARQGAVTEAFFGQGTRLTVV.

This rearrangement joins TRBV28 to TRBJ2-5, with D perhaps assigned TRBD1 or TRBD2 (6 bases each). Trimming pared 7 bases from V and 0 bases from J, leaving 12 bases between. There are 14 residues in the CDR3. Germline-derived CDR1 and CDR2 are MDHEN and SYDVKM. The CDR3 is CASKGGLYQETQYF. CDR3 bases: TGTGCCAGCAAGGGGGGCCTGTACCAAGAGACCCAGTACTTC.

This chain uses TRBV5-4 with TRBJ1-2; D may be TRBD1 (6 bases). The germline CDR1 and CDR2 sequences are SGHNT and YYREEE (reference sequence). Between the trimmed V and J ends, which lost 4 bases and 2 bases, there was a span of 9 bases. There are 13 residues in the CDR3. CDR3 bases: TGTGCCAGCAGCCAAACAGGGAACTATGGCTACACCTTC. Translating gives CASSQTGNYGYTF.

The chain joins TRBV28 to TRBJ1-2, with D unclear. The germline gives CDR1 MDHEN, CDR2 SYDVKM. This CDR3 contains 11 residues. Trimming cost V 10 bases and J 1 base, with 7 bases left between them. In DNA, the CDR3 is TGTGCCACCACTCTTAACTATGGCTACACCTTC. Translation gives CATTLNYGYTF.

This chain links TRBV7-9 with TRBJ1-2; 9 bases fit TRBD1. Trimming at V came to 5 bases and at J to 2 bases, leaving 12 bases not matched to a gene. The germline V gene encodes CDR1 SEHNR and CDR2 FQNEAQ (reference sequence). The CDR3 spans 17 residues. The CDR3 loop reads CASSLRDRDANNYGYTF. CDR3 DNA: TGTGCCAGCAGCCTGAGGGACAGGGACGCCAACAACTATGGCTACACCTTC.

The chain carries TRBV7-9 and TRBJ1-2, with 10 nucleotides matching TRBD1. The CDR3 totals 16 residues. CDR1 SEHNR and CDR2 FQNEAQ come from the germline V gene (reference sequence). The trim removed 2 bases at V and 4 bases at J, leaving 7 bases unmatched. CDR3 coding DNA: TGTGCCAGCAGCTTACCTAGACAGGGGGCGGGCTATGGCTACACCTTC. This translates into CASSLPRQGAGYGYTF.

The chain recombines TRBV28 with TRBJ2-7; D may be TRBD1 (6 bases). Trimming stripped 2 bases from V and 1 base from J, with 12 bases between. This CDR3 has 15 amino acids. CDR1 and CDR2 (germline): MDHEN, SYDVKM. This chain's CDR3 is CASSLTRTVSYEQYF. As DNA, the CDR3 is TGTGCCAGCAGTTTAACGAGGACAGTGTCCTACGAGCAGTACTTC.

The chain joins TRBV6-5 to TRBJ1-2; 9 bases match TRBD1. With V trimmed by 7 bases and J by 2 bases, 5 bases remained unmatched. The CDR3 runs 14 residues. Germline assignment: CDR1 MNHEY and CDR2 SVGAGI. This CDR3 is CASNRQGGNYGYTF. In nucleotides, the CDR3 is TGTGCCAGCAATCGACAGGGGGGAAACTATGGCTACACCTTC.

The chain is built from TRBV11-3 and TRBJ1-3; D is undetermined. Trimming left V 5 bases short and J 0 bases short, with 8 bases between. The CDR3 runs to 14 residues. The germline V gene has CDR1 SGHNT and CDR2 YENEEA. CDR3: CASSRVSSGNTIYF. In nucleotides, the CDR3 is TGTGCCAGCAGCAGGGTTAGCTCTGGAAACACCATATATTTT.

V and J are TRBV2 and TRBJ1-1, with D perhaps TRBD1 (6 bases). The CDR3 is 14 residues long. The germline gives CDR1 SNHLY, CDR2 FYNNEI. The V end was cut by 5 bases, the J end by 3 bases, with 13 bases between. The CDR3: CASSQQGGDTEAFF. For the CDR3, the DNA is TGTGCCAGCAGTCAACAGGGAGGGGACACTGAAGCTTTCTTT.

For the CDR3, the DNA is TGTGCCAGCAGCAGGACAGGGAATGAGCAGTACTTC. Protein sequence: CASSRTGNEQYF. The chain uses TRBV5-6 and TRBJ2-7, with 8 nucleotides matching TRBD1. CDR3 length: 12 amino acids. CDR1 and CDR2 from the germline V gene are SGHDT and YYEEEE. Trimming at V came to 4 bases and at J to 7 bases, leaving 4 bases not matched to a gene. Complete variable domain (other parts from reference TRBV5-6 and TRBJ2-7): DAGVTQSPTHLIKTRGQQVTLRCSPKSGHDTVSWYQQALGQGPQFIFQYYEEEERQRGNFPDRFSGHQFPNYSSELNVNALLLGDSALYLCASSRTGNEQYFGPGTRLTVT.

This clone was seen only once. The J gene is TRBJ1-5, the V gene TRBV19, with D possibly matching TRBD1 (6 bases). Germline assignment: CDR1 LNHDA and CDR2 SQIVND (reference sequence). V lost 9 bases and J lost 7, with 22 bases in between. This CDR3 has 15 residues. The CDR3 loop is CASLSTGRTRQPQHF. DNA of the CDR3: TGTGCCAGCTTATCGACAGGTAGGACGAGACAGCCCCAGCATTTT.

The rearrangement uses TRBV28 and TRBJ2-1; TRBD2 matches at 8 bases. CDR1 and CDR2 from the germline V gene are MDHEN and SYDVKM. CDR3 length: 12 amino acids. Trimming removed 5 bases from V and 15 bases from J; junction bases left unmatched: 9. CDR3 region: CASSPPGGRAFF. Here the CDR3 DNA reads TGTGCCAGCAGTCCCCCGGGAGGGCGGGCGTTCTTC. Supplemented by reference TRBV28 and TRBJ2-1, the full variable domain reads DVKVTQSSRYLVKRTGEKVFLECVQDMDHENMFWYRQDPGLGLRLIYFSYDVKMKEKGDIPEGYSVSREKKERFSLILESASTNQTSMYLCASSPPGGRAFFGPGTRLTVL.

The genes are TRBV7-3 and TRBJ2-7; 8 bases map to TRBD2. Germline CDR1 and CDR2: SGHTA and FQGTGA. Trimming took 5 bases from V and 0 from J; bases not matched to a gene: 3. CDR3 length: 14 amino acids. CDR3 DNA: TGTGCCAGCAGCCCCGGGACTAGCTCCTACGAGCAGTACTTC. Residues: CASSPGTSSYEQYF.

CDR3 nucleotides: TGTGCCAGTAGTATTGTGGGACAGGGGGCCCACAATGAGCAGTTCTTC. Translating it yields CASSIVGQGAHNEQFF. The genes are TRBV19 and TRBJ2-1; 12 bases map to TRBD1. V gave up 3 bases and J gave up 5 bases; unmatched junction bases: 5. This CDR3 spans 16 amino acids. Germline V gene data show CDR1 as LNHDA and CDR2 as SQIVND (reference sequence).

The CDR3 sequence is CASTLGGREVPDTQYF. In DNA, the CDR3 is TGTGCCAGCACCCTTGGTGGGCGGGAGGTTCCAGATACGCAGTATTTT. The chain carries TRBV6-6 and TRBJ2-3, with TRBD2 matching 8 bases. CDR3 length: 16 residues. Germline CDR1 MNHNY, CDR2 SVGAGI (reference sequence). Germline trimming cut 7 bases from V and 4 bases from J; bases unmatched to any gene: 13.

Only one count was recorded for this clone. The V and J genes are TRBV7-6 and TRBJ1-3; 7 bases fit TRBD1. This CDR3 has 14 residues. Per the germline V gene, CDR1 is SGHVS and CDR2 is FNYEAQ. Trimming removed 1 base from V and 4 bases from J; junction bases left unmatched: 1. For the CDR3, the DNA is TGTGCCAGCAGCTTAGGGGACAGCGGAAACACCATATATTTT. Translation: CASSLGDSGNTIYF. Variable domain in full (rest from reference TRBV7-6 and TRBJ1-3): GAGVSQSPRYKVTKRGQDVALRCDPISGHVSLYWYRQALGQGPEFLTYFNYEAQQDKSGLPNDRFSAERPEGSISTLTIQRTEQRDSAMYRCASSLGDSGNTIYFGEGSWLTVV.

The V and J genes are TRBV11-2 and TRBJ2-1; 8 bases are a match to TRBD2. Germline V gives CDR1 SGHAT, CDR2 FQNNGV. The CDR3 extends over 17 amino acids. V was pared by 3 bases and J by 0 bases, with 7 bases of the junction left unmatched. The DNA for the CDR3 is TGTGCCAGCAGCTTCATACTAGCGGAACCCTCCTACAATGAGCAGTTCTTC. This sequence encodes CASSFILAEPSYNEQFF. Filled out from reference TRBV11-2 and TRBJ2-1, the complete variable domain reads EAGVAQSPRYKIIEKRQSVAFWCNPISGHATLYWYQQILGQGPKLLIQFQNNGVVDDSQLPKDRFSAERLKGVDSTLKIQPAKLEDSAVYLCASSFILAEPSYNEQFFGPGTRLTVL.

The chain has TRBV28 and TRBJ2-5; 8 bases are shared with TRBD2. This CDR3 region has 17 residues. J gave up 3 bases and V 5 bases, and 14 bases lay outside the gene matches. The germline CDR1 and CDR2 sequences are MDHEN and SYDVKM. The CDR3 here is CASSPATSGYLKETQYF. The CDR3 DNA sequence: TGTGCCAGCAGTCCTGCTACTAGCGGCTACCTTAAAGAGACCCAGTACTTC. The variable domain in full, completed from reference TRBV28 and TRBJ2-5, reads DVKVTQSSRYLVKRTGEKVFLECVQDMDHENMFWYRQDPGLGLRLIYFSYDVKMKEKGDIPEGYSVSREKKERFSLILESASTNQTSMYLCASSPATSGYLKETQYFGPGTRLLVL.

With regard to this clone: Germline and junction disagree at one end, which may indicate a read error. The chain's CDR3 is CASSRERMTAFAAVNF. CDR3 coding DNA: TGTGCCAGTAGTCGAGAAAGGATGACAGCCTTCGCCGCAGTGAATTTT. The chain carries TRBV19 and TRBJ2-3; maybe TRBD1 (5 bases). CDR3 length equals 16 residues. Per the germline V gene, CDR1 is LNHDA and CDR2 is SQIVND (reference sequence).

J is TRBJ2-5 and V is TRBV28; 9 nucleotides agree with TRBD2. The junction had 3 bases not matched to a gene; V was cut back by 3 bases and J by 4 bases. The CDR3 sequence is 14 residues long. CDR1 and CDR2 (germline): MDHEN, SYDVKM. CDR3 sequence reads: CASSFSGSGETQYF. CDR3 DNA sequence: TGTGCCAGCAGTTTTAGCGGGAGTGGAGAGACCCAGTACTTC.

The chain recombines TRBV28 with TRBJ1-2, with D possibly matching TRBD1 (5 bases). The CDR3 totals 11 residues. The ends were cut back, 7 bases at V and 9 bases at J, with 12 bases in the middle. The germline gives CDR1 MDHEN, CDR2 SYDVKM. CDR3 DNA: TGTGCCAGCAATGCGGGACCACGCTACACCTTC. It is translated as CASNAGPRYTF.

The genes are TRBV15 and TRBJ1-2, with a tentative D call TRBD1 (6 bases). Germline V gene sequence: CDR1 LNHNV, CDR2 YYDKDF (reference sequence). Deletions cut 6 bases from V and 6 bases from J, with 20 bases between. CDR3 size: 15 residues. In DNA form, the CDR3 reads TGTGCCACCAGACCCTACTTGAGGGGGGAAAATGGCTACACCTTC. Protein product: CATRPYLRGENGYTF. Full variable domain (outside the CDR3, taken from reference TRBV15 and TRBJ1-2): DAMVIQNPRYQVTQFGKPVTLSCSQTLNHNVMYWYQQKSSQAPKLLFHYYDKDFNNEADTPDNFQSRRPNTSFCFLDIRSPGLGDTAMYLCATRPYLRGENGYTFGSGTRLTVV.

J is TRBJ2-3 and V is TRBV9; D remains unclear. The CDR3 runs 13 residues. Between the trimmed V and J ends, which lost 1 base and 0 bases, there was a span of 3 bases. Germline CDR1 is SGDLS and CDR2 is YYNGEE. In DNA, the CDR3 is TGTGCCAGCAGCGTATCTAGCACAGATACGCAGTATTTT. This gives the protein CASSVSSTDTQYF.

The genes are TRBV11-3 and TRBJ2-7, with a weak D call TRBD1 (6 bases). Trimming cost V 0 bases and J 5 bases, with 11 bases left between them. The CDR3 is 14 amino acids. Germline CDR1 and CDR2: SGHNT and YENEEA. Written as DNA, the CDR3 is TGTGCCAGCAGCTTAGATCAGGGGCTAAACGAGCAGTACTTC. It translates to CASSLDQGLNEQYF.

The rearrangement links TRBV11-2 to TRBJ2-7, with 7 positions matching TRBD1. This CDR3 has 15 residues. In germline, CDR1 is SGHAT, CDR2 FQNNGV. J lost 2 bases, V lost 1 base, and 5 bases had no gene match. CDR3 residues: CASSLVQTGTYEQYF. The CDR3 DNA sequence: TGTGCCAGCAGCTTAGTCCAGACAGGGACCTACGAGCAGTACTTC.